This record concerns one T cell receptor (beta chain) sequence. The CDR3 spans 11 residues. Deletions cut 10 bases from V and 5 bases from J, with 11 bases between. Germline lookup yields CDR1 LNHDA and CDR2 SQIVND (reference sequence). This specimen comes from a study of OX40 agonist ivuxolimab in advanced cancers. Background on the study: Dose-escalation patients' cancers were hepatocellular carcinoma, melanoma, renal cell or head and neck cancer. Three patients had partial responses: one hepatocellular carcinoma, two cutaneous melanoma.

Profiling relied on immunoSEQ multiplex PCR, and the TCRdb table lists in-frame clones only, not all of them. Altogether under 100,000 clones are present, 75% to 90% being singletons, with the ten largest covering approximately 2.3%. The chain is built from TRBV19 and TRBJ1-2; a weak D match, TRBD1 (6 bases). This receptor was obtained from an adult with an advanced solid tumor such as melanoma, head and neck, liver or kidney cancer. The sequencing here drew on CD4+ or CD8+ T cells sorted from blood, taken in a trial of the OX40 agonist ivuxolimab. The CDR3 DNA is TGTGCCACCCGGGACATTTATGGCTACACCTTC. Amino acid sequence: CATRDIYGYTF.